What follows is one T cell receptor (beta chain) and its context. Antigen specificity is unknown. These data belong to a study of post-analysis software for immune sequencing data. Study results and limitations: Normalized Chao1 diversity in multiple sclerosis patients fell significantly below that of controls. Among 5 or 6 TRBV segments more frequent in patients than controls were TRBV5-6, TRBV5-1 and TRBV20-1. Same-batch preparations were strongly co-clustered by F measure.

This CDR3 region has 16 residues. Germline V gene data show CDR1 as LGHDT and CDR2 as YNNKEL (reference sequence). Trimming cost V 4 bases and J 5 bases; bases outside gene matches: 13. Unique molecular identifiers were built into the TCR beta cDNA libraries. T cells, roughly 1 to 10 million of them, yielded roughly 470,000 cDNA molecules. TCRdb re-called the PCR reads with MiXCR, one entry per CDR3 protein. The sample holds roughly 410,000 distinct CDR3 sequences, approximately 38% seen once. Sequenced sample: blood. The V gene is TRBV3-1, the J gene TRBJ2-7; 8 positions agree with TRBD1. The receptor's source is a girl aged 10-17 years with multiple sclerosis. In DNA form, the CDR3 reads TGTGCCAGCAGCCTAAACGGGGGACAGGCCGGGAACGAGCAGTACTTC. Translation gives CASSLNGGQAGNEQYF.